These T cell receptor beta chains were read from a single sample in a study of blood T cell repertoires in COVID-19. Here immunoSEQ multiplex PCR was the method, and the copy in TCRdb shows in-frame clones only, minus some. The sample shows 200,000 to 250,000 clones, 81% of them seen only once. Sequencing used peripheral blood. The receptors derive from a woman aged 80 or over with COVID-19, enrolled during active disease. Both conserved end residues are part of each CDR3. The D gene is left open where the match is weak. Clone size is stated in some rows and not others, as once, few, many or a class when expanded.

j_gene	d_gene	abundance	v_gene	CDR3aa	CDR3nt
TRBJ2-1	NA	once	TRBV6-2/TRBV6-3	CASSPPGLPYNEQFF	TGTGCCAGCAGCCCTCCGGGACTTCCATACAATGAGCAGTTCTTC
TRBJ1-2	NA	NA	TRBV19	CASTERDIYGYTF	TGTGCCAGTACTGAGCGGGATATCTATGGCTACACCTTC
TRBJ1-3	NA	NA	TRBV5-1	CASSLAIQGTGNTIYF	TGCGCCAGCAGCTTGGCGATTCAGGGGACCGGAAACACCATATATTTT
TRBJ1-5	TRBD1	NA	TRBV27	CASSFPRDRAVCSNQPQHF	TGTGCCAGCAGTTTCCCCCGGGACAGGGCTGTGTGTAGCAATCAGCCCCAGCATTTT
TRBJ1-2	NA	NA	TRBV28	CASSTRPRGGYTF	TGTGCCAGCAGTACCAGGCCAAGGGGGGGCTACACCTTC
TRBJ1-3	NA	NA	TRBV30	CAWNRDGLENTIYF	TGTGCCTGGAACAGGGATGGGTTAGAAAACACCATATATTTT
TRBJ2-2	NA	NA	TRBV14	CASSRPGFLAGELFF	TGTGCCAGCAGCCGACCGGGGTTTCTCGCCGGGGAGCTGTTTTTT
TRBJ2-7	NA	once	TRBV9	CASSAGKGSGLHEQYF	TGTGCCAGCAGCGCCGGTAAGGGGAGCGGGCTTCACGAGCAGTACTTC
TRBJ2-7	NA	NA	TRBV6-1	CASSDKGWEQYF	TGTGCCAGCAGTGACAAGGGGTGGGAGCAGTACTTC
TRBJ2-1	NA	few	TRBV5-1	CASSQTSDYYNEQFF	TGCGCCAGCAGCCAAACCTCGGACTATTATAATGAGCAGTTCTTC
TRBJ2-7	TRBD2	NA	TRBV30	CAWSVPGTAGGQYF	TGTGCCTGGAGTGTACCCGGGACAGCGGGGGGGCAGTACTTC
TRBJ2-3	TRBD1	NA	TRBV4-1	CASSPRDRGTDTQYF	TGCGCCAGCAGTCCCCGGGACAGGGGAACAGATACGCAGTATTTT
TRBJ2-3	NA	NA	TRBV6-5	CASIRGSLGTDTQYF	TGTGCCAGCATCCGGGGGTCCCTGGGCACAGATACGCAGTATTTT
TRBJ1-1	NA	NA	TRBV6-5	CASAGRNTEAFF	TGTGCCAGCGCGGGACGAAACACTGAAGCTTTCTTT
TRBJ2-3	NA	NA	TRBV19	CASSISGDLTDTQYF	TGTGCCAGTAGTATATCGGGGGACCTCACAGATACGCAGTATTTT
TRBJ2-1	TRBD1	NA	TRBV29-1	CSVPTQGLSQFF	TGCAGCGTGCCCACACAGGGGTTGTCCCAGTTCTTC
TRBJ2-1	TRBD2	NA	TRBV5-4	CASSFTGTSHNEQFF	TGTGCCAGCAGCTTTACCGGGACTAGCCACAATGAGCAGTTCTTC
TRBJ2-3	TRBD2	NA	TRBV7-3	CASSPGLAGGADTQYF	TGTGCCAGCAGCCCCGGGCTAGCGGGAGGAGCAGATACGCAGTATTTT
TRBJ2-5	NA	NA	TRBV21-1	CASSKARNSGDQETQYF	TGTGCCAGCAGCAAAGCGCGTAATAGCGGGGATCAAGAGACCCAGTACTTC
TRBJ2-1	TRBD2	few	TRBV19	CASSILASGSNEQFF	TGTGCCAGTAGTATATTGGCTAGCGGGAGCAATGAGCAGTTCTTC
TRBJ2-3	TRBD2	NA	TRBV7-8	CASSSLAGGITDTQYF	TGTGCCAGCAGCAGCCTAGCGGGGGGGATCACAGATACGCAGTATTTT
TRBJ1-5	TRBD1	NA	TRBV9	CASSEGAGREPQHF	TGTGCCAGCAGTGAGGGGGCGGGCAGGGAGCCCCAGCATTTT
TRBJ1-2	TRBD1	once	TRBV5-6	CASSFDRVGGYTF	TGTGCCAGCAGTTTTGACAGGGTTGGTGGCTACACCTTC
TRBJ1-1	NA	few	TRBV6-5	CASRQLNTEAFF	TGTGCCAGTCGACAGTTGAACACTGAAGCTTTCTTT
TRBJ1-1	NA	NA	TRBV5-1	CASSFQMNTEAFF	TGCGCCAGCAGCTTCCAGATGAACACTGAAGCTTTCTTT
TRBJ2-1	TRBD1	once	TRBV18	CASSPQGTGGGNEQFF	TGTGCCAGCTCACCACAAGGGACAGGGGGCGGAAATGAGCAGTTCTTC
TRBJ1-1	NA	few	TRBV12-3/TRBV12-4	CASSYQGITEAFF	TGTGCCAGCAGTTATCAGGGGATCACTGAAGCTTTCTTT
TRBJ2-3	NA	NA	TRBV6-5	CASSYGLLSTDTQYF	TGTGCCAGCAGTTATGGCCTTCTCAGCACAGATACGCAGTATTTT
TRBJ1-5	NA	NA	TRBV6-5	CASSYQANQPQHF	TGTGCCAGCAGTTACCAGGCGAATCAGCCCCAGCATTTT
TRBJ1-6	NA	NA	TRBV6-1	CASSEEIGSPLHF	TGTGCCAGCAGTGAAGAGATCGGTTCACCCCTCCACTTT
TRBJ1-3	NA	few	TRBV7-4	CASRGSEQVVDSGNTIYF	TGTGCCAGCAGAGGGTCGGAACAGGTCGTCGACTCTGGAAACACCATATATTTT
TRBJ2-2	NA	NA	TRBV9	CASSGISGAGELFF	TGTGCCAGCAGCGGAATATCAGGGGCCGGGGAGCTGTTTTTT
TRBJ2-1	TRBD2	NA	TRBV7-3	CASSLTSGTYNEQFF	TGTGCCAGCAGCTTGACTAGCGGGACTTACAATGAGCAGTTCTTC
TRBJ2-3	TRBD1	NA	TRBV5-1	CASSLGTGGLADTQYF	TGCGCCAGCAGCCTAGGGACAGGGGGGTTAGCAGATACGCAGTATTTT
TRBJ1-2	TRBD1	NA	TRBV2	CASSSQGVDYGYTF	TGTGCCAGCAGTTCCCAGGGGGTCGACTATGGCTACACCTTC
TRBJ1-1	NA	NA	TRBV29-1	CSVVQNTEAFF	TGCAGCGTTGTACAGAACACTGAAGCTTTCTTT
TRBJ2-5	NA	NA	TRBV20-1	CSARSGTQYF	TGCAGTGCCAGGTCCGGGACCCAGTACTTC
TRBJ1-5	NA	few	TRBV2	CASSGLLRDQPQHF	TGTGCCAGCAGTGGTCTTTTACGGGATCAGCCCCAGCATTTT
TRBJ2-3	TRBD1	once	TRBV7-3	CASSSYRGTTDTQYF	TGTGCCAGCAGCTCATACAGGGGGACCACAGATACGCAGTATTTT
TRBJ2-7	TRBD1	NA	TRBV28	CASSSGTVEQYF	TGTGCCAGCAGTTCGGGGACAGTCGAGCAGTACTTC
TRBJ1-2	TRBD1	NA	TRBV18	CASSPPNSGGYGYTF	TGTGCCAGCTCACCGCCCAACTCAGGGGGCTATGGCTACACCTTC
TRBJ1-1	TRBD1	NA	TRBV27	CASSLSPSIGGADTEAFF	TGTGCCAGCAGTTTATCCCCTTCGATAGGGGGCGCGGACACTGAAGCTTTCTTT
TRBJ2-5	TRBD1	NA	TRBV11-2	CASSPDRVFPQTQYF	TGTGCCAGCAGCCCCGACAGGGTCTTTCCGCAGACCCAGTACTTC
TRBJ1-2	TRBD1	few	TRBV19	CASTAQGADYYGYTF	TGTGCCAGTACCGCACAGGGGGCGGATTACTATGGCTACACCTTC
TRBJ1-1	TRBD1	NA	TRBV6-5	CASSRTGTEAFF	TGTGCCAGCAGCAGGACAGGGACTGAAGCTTTCTTT
TRBJ2-2	TRBD2	NA	TRBV4-1	CASSHDTGLAGRFNTGELFF	TGCGCCAGCAGCCACGATACCGGACTAGCGGGGAGATTTAACACCGGGGAGCTGTTTTTT
TRBJ2-3	NA	NA	TRBV28	CASSDPRGTSTDTQYF	TGTGCCAGCAGTGACCCTCGGGGTACTAGCACAGATACGCAGTATTTT
TRBJ1-2	TRBD1	NA	TRBV18	CASSPGTVETYGYTF	TGTGCCAGCTCACCCGGGACAGTCGAAACCTATGGCTACACCTTC
TRBJ2-1	NA	NA	TRBV7-7	CASSLEPLGEQFF	TGTGCTAGCAGCTTAGAACCCCTCGGTGAGCAGTTCTTC
TRBJ1-2	TRBD1	NA	TRBV5-4	CASSSGQGRGGYTF	TGTGCCAGCAGCTCCGGACAGGGGCGAGGGGGCTACACCTTC
TRBJ2-2	TRBD1	NA	TRBV28	CASRRRQGAGELFF	TGTGCCAGCAGGAGACGACAGGGGGCGGGGGAGCTGTTTTTT
TRBJ1-6	TRBD1	NA	TRBV7-8	CASSFGTASNSPLHF	TGTGCCAGCAGCTTCGGGACAGCCTCAAATTCACCCCTCCACTTT